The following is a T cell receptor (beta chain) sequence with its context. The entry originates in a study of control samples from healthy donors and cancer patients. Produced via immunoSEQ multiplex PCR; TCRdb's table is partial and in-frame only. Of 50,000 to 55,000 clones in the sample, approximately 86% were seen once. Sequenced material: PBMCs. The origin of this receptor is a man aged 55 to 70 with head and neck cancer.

CDR3 sequence reads: CASSSAAGSGNTIYF. For the CDR3, the DNA is TGTGCCAGCAGCTCTGCGGCAGGGTCTGGAAACACCATATATTTT. The rearrangement uses TRBV7-2 and TRBJ1-3; maybe TRBD1 (5 bases). The germline CDR1 and CDR2 sequences are SGHTA and FQGNSA. With 4 bases removed from V and 1 base from J, the gap between germline ends came to 11 bases. CDR3 length: 15 amino acids. Using reference TRBV7-2 and TRBJ1-3 for the parts outside the CDR3, the full variable domain is GAGVSQSPSNKVTEKGKDVELRCDPISGHTALYWYRQSLGQGLEFLIYFQGNSAPDKSGLPSDRFSAERTGGSVSTLTIQRTQQEDSAVYLCASSSAAGSGNTIYFGEGSWLTVV.